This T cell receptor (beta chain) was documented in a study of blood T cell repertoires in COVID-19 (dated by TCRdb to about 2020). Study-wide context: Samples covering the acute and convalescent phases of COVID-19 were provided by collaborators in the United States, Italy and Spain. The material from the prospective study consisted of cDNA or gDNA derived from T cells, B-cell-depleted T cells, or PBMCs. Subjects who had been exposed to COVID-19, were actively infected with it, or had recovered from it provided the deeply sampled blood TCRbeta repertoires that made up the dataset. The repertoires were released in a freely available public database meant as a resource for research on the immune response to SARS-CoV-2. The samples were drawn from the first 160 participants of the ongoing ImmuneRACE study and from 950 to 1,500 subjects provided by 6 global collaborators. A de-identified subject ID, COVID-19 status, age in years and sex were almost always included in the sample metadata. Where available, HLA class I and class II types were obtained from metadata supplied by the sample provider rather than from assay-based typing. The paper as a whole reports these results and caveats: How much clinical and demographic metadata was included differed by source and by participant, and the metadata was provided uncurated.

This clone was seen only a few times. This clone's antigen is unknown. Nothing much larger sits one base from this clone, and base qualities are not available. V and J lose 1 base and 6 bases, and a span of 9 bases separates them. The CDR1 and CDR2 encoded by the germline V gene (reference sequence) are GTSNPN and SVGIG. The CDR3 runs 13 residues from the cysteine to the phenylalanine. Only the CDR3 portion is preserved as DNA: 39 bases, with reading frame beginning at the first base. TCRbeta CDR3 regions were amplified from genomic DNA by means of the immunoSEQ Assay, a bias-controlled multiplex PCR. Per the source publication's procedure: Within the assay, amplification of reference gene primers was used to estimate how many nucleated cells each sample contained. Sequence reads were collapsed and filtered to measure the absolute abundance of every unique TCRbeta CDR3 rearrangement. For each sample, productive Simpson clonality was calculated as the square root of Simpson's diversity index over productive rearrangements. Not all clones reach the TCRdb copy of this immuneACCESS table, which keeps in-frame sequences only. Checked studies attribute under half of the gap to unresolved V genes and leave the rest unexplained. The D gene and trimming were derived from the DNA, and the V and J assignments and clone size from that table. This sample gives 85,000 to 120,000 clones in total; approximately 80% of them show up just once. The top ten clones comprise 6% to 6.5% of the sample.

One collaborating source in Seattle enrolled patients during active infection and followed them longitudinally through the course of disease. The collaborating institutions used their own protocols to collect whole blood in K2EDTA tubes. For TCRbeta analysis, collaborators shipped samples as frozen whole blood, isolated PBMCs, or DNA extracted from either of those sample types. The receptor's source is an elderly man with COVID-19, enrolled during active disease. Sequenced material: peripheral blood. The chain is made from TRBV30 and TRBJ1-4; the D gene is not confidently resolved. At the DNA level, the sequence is TGTGCCTGGAGTGCACCGGGGTATGAAAAACTGTTTTTT. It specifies CAWSAPGYEKLFF.